This T cell receptor (beta chain) was identified in a study of CD8+CD57+ T cells in acquired aplastic anemia. Study-level background: When averaged, DNA from sorted CD4+ and CD8+ cells came to around 3.4 ug.

Points on this clonotype: Its target is unknown.

Genomic DNA templated the TCR beta VDJ and CDR3 profiling. In TCRdb, the reads were re-called with MiXCR into one record per CDR3 protein. This table holds some 150,000 distinct CDR3 sequences, 71% found once. Before being chosen for sequencing, patients had shown CD8+CD57+ cell expansion by flow cytometry. Patients uniformly had severe acquired aplastic anemia. No therapy had been given to the patients at the time of blood sampling. V was clipped by 4 bases and J by 0 bases, with 9 bases between them. This CDR3 region has 14 residues. From germline, CDR1 is MGHDK and CDR2 SYGVNS. Study results and caveats: Found in both controls and patients were twenty-nine CD8+ CDR3 sequences.

The sequenced sample consisted of sorted CD4+, CD8+, or CD8+CD57+ T cells (not recorded which) from PBMCs. The V and J genes are TRBV25-1 and TRBJ1-1; D is ambiguous. The TCR was taken from a human donor with aplastic anemia. CDR3 amino acids: CASSVSTVNTEAFF. The CDR3 DNA is TGTGCCAGCAGTGTTTCGACTGTGAACACTGAAGCTTTCTTT.